The next 22 T cell receptor beta chains were all read from a single sample in a study of shared clonotypes between healthy human individuals. TCRdb keeps only in-frame clones here, not all; method: immunoSEQ multiplex PCR. This table has hundreds of thousands of clones, approximately 79% appearing once. Sequenced input: memory CD4+ T cells sorted from blood. Subset described: CD45RA-negative fraction. These receptor sequences come from a woman younger than 45 in good health.

This clone appeared a single time. This chain links TRBV19 with TRBJ1-5; TRBD1 aligns across 7 bases. Germline trimming cut 5 bases from V and 2 bases from J; bases unmatched to any gene: 6. The CDR3 covers 15 residues. Germline lookup yields CDR1 LNHDA and CDR2 SQIVND (reference sequence). CDR3 DNA: TGTGCCAGTAGTCCTTACGGACAGGGCAATCAGCCCCAGCATTTT. Protein product: CASSPYGQGNQPQHF.

This rearrangement joins TRBV2 to TRBJ1-3, with D possibly matching TRBD1 (5 bases). Per germline, CDR1 SNHLY and CDR2 FYNNEI. CDR3 length equals 13 residues. Trimming left V 3 bases short and J 9 bases short, with 12 bases between. CDR3 in amino acids: CASSDGGWRTIYF. The CDR3 DNA reads TGTGCCAGCAGTGACGGGGGTTGGCGCACCATATATTTT.

V usage is TRBV14 and J usage is TRBJ2-6; no definite D call. This CDR3 has 17 amino acids. Trimming cost V 1 base and J 0 bases, with 10 bases left between them. Germline values: CDR1 SGHDN, CDR2 FVKESK. Here the CDR3 reads CASSQVRQSSGANVLTF. Here the CDR3 DNA reads TGTGCCAGCAGCCAAGTTAGGCAGAGCTCTGGGGCCAACGTCCTGACTTTC.

The chain employs TRBV7-9 and TRBJ2-5; 11 nucleotides align to TRBD2. In germline, CDR1 is SEHNR, CDR2 FQNEAQ (reference sequence). The CDR3 spans 15 residues. After removal of 1 base from V and 5 bases from J, the junction contained 3 bases not matched to a gene. Written as DNA, the CDR3 is TGTGCCAGCAGCTTAGTACTAGCGGGAGTGGAGACCCAGTACTTC. This encodes CASSLVLAGVETQYF.

This clone was seen only a few times. The chain carries TRBV5-5 and TRBJ1-3, with D hard to call. The CDR3 has 15 residues. The germline V and J ends were trimmed by 3 bases and 0 bases, with 10 bases remaining between them. The germline gives CDR1 SGHKS, CDR2 YYEKEE (reference sequence). CDR3 bases: TGTGCCAGCAGCTCCTCACAAGCCTCTGGAAACACCATATATTTT. It specifies CASSSSQASGNTIYF. The full variable domain, its missing parts supplied by reference TRBV5-5 and TRBJ1-3, is DAGVTQSPTHLIKTRGQQVTLRCSPISGHKSVSWYQQVLGQGPQFIFQYYEKEERGRGNFPDRFSARQFPNYSSELNVNALLLGDSALYLCASSSSQASGNTIYFGEGSWLTVV.

V usage is TRBV18 and J usage is TRBJ1-1, with a tentative D call TRBD1 (6 bases). The germline V and J ends were trimmed by 5 bases and 2 bases, with 15 bases remaining between them. The CDR3 is 15 amino acids. The germline V gene has CDR1 KGHSH and CDR2 LQKENI. The CDR3 sequence is CASSVTGFGNTEAFF. CDR3 DNA sequence: TGTGCCAGCTCAGTTACAGGGTTTGGAAACACTGAAGCTTTCTTT.

The chain employs TRBV18 and TRBJ2-4, with D perhaps TRBD1 (5 bases). The V and J ends lost 3 bases and 6 bases respectively, with 15 bases between them. The CDR3 spans 15 residues. Germline values: CDR1 KGHSH, CDR2 LQKENI. The CDR3 reads CASSPRAKGLNIQYF. In DNA, the CDR3 is TGTGCCAGCTCACCCAGGGCTAAGGGCCTAAACATTCAGTACTTC.

The rearrangement uses TRBV28 and TRBJ2-2; perhaps TRBD2 as D (5 bases). The V and J ends lost 6 bases and 9 bases respectively, with 26 bases between them. Germline CDR1 is MDHEN and CDR2 is SYDVKM. This CDR3 is 17 amino acids long. The CDR3 region is CASSPPGRGTTVRELFF. The CDR3, as DNA: TGTGCCAGCAGCCCTCCGGGTCGGGGAACAACCGTAAGGGAGCTGTTTTTT.

The chain employs TRBV6-5 and TRBJ2-2, with 11 nucleotides matching TRBD2. The CDR3 contains 15 residues. Trimming took 6 bases from V and 5 from J; bases not matched to a gene: 5. CDR1 MNHEY and CDR2 SVGAGI come from the germline V gene. CDR3 in amino acids: CASRRLAGQTGELFF. The CDR3 DNA is TGTGCCAGCAGGCGACTAGCGGGACAAACCGGGGAGCTGTTTTTT.

In regard to this clone: The sample has other DNA sequences that encode this CDR3 too. The CDR3, as DNA: TGTGCCAGCAGGGCGGGACAGGGATACGAGCAGTACTTC. Translating gives CASRAGQGYEQYF. The chain has TRBV6-5 and TRBJ2-7, with TRBD1 matching 9 bases. Per the germline V gene, CDR1 is MNHEY and CDR2 is SVGAGI. Unmatched junction bases numbered 4, after V lost 6 bases and J lost 4 bases. The CDR3 has 13 amino acids.

Comments on this clone: Within the sample, other DNA sequences also encode this same CDR3. The rearrangement links TRBV6-1 to TRBJ1-2; D is possibly TRBD1 (5 bases). Germline CDR1 and CDR2: MNHNS and SASEGT. This CDR3 is 13 amino acids long. V was pared by 5 bases and J by 1 base, with 8 bases between. This chain's CDR3 is CASSPQGNYGYTF. In nucleotides, the CDR3 is TGTGCCAGCAGTCCTCAGGGTAACTATGGCTACACCTTC.

The chain employs TRBV28 and TRBJ2-7, with TRBD2 matching 7 bases. Germline V CDR1 and CDR2: MDHEN, SYDVKM. The CDR3 is made up of 15 amino acids. V dropped 8 bases and J dropped 3; count of bases not matched to a gene: 13. In DNA, the CDR3 is TGTGCCAGCGTGGTTAGTAGGACTAGTCGCTACGAGCAGTACTTC. It specifies CASVVSRTSRYEQYF.

This rearrangement joins TRBV6-5 to TRBJ2-5, with 7 bases identical to TRBD2. The J call is doubtful: the DNA matches TRBJ2-7 better. The CDR3 runs to 14 residues. Per the germline V gene, CDR1 is MNHEY and CDR2 is SVGAGI. The CDR3 sequence: CASSYVAGDYEQYF. The CDR3 DNA is TGTGCCAGCAGTTACGTTGCGGGGGACTACGAGCAGTACTTC.

This chain uses TRBV19 with TRBJ2-6; TRBD1 might be the D (6 bases). The CDR3 sequence is 16 residues long. Germline assignment: CDR1 LNHDA and CDR2 SQIVND (reference sequence). V was pared by 6 bases and J by 2 bases, with 14 bases between. CDR3 region: CASRPRGGTGANVLTF. CDR3 bases: TGTGCCAGTAGACCCCGAGGGGGAACTGGGGCCAACGTCCTGACTTTC.

The gene calls are TRBV28 and TRBJ1-5; D is unclear. Deletions cut 3 bases from V and 7 bases from J, with 13 bases between. Germline CDR1 MDHEN, CDR2 SYDVKM. The CDR3 loop spans 14 amino acids. The CDR3 DNA is TGTGCCAGCAGTTTTGGGCAGGCAGTCCAGCCCCAGCATTTT. It specifies CASSFGQAVQPQHF.

Details on this clone: This sample includes further DNA sequences coding for the same CDR3. The gene calls are TRBV5-4 and TRBJ2-3, with D unresolved. CDR1 is SGHNT and CDR2 is YYREEE in the germline V gene (reference sequence). Trimming took off 0 bases at V and 2 bases at J, with 7 bases between the two ends. The CDR3 runs 14 residues. DNA for the CDR3: TGTGCCAGCAGCTTGGATCCTAACACAGATACGCAGTATTTT. Residues: CASSLDPNTDTQYF. Full variable domain (missing parts from reference TRBV5-4 and TRBJ2-3): ETGVTQSPTHLIKTRGQQVTLRCSSQSGHNTVSWYQQALGQGPQFIFQYYREEENGRGNFPPRFSGLQFPNYSSELNVNALELDDSALYLCASSLDPNTDTQYFGPGTRLTVL.

This clone has just one count. The rearrangement joins TRBV5-1 to TRBJ2-7; D assignment may be TRBD1 or TRBD2 (5 bases each). Trimming took off 2 bases at V and 6 bases at J, with 21 bases between the two ends. The CDR3 contains 16 residues. Germline CDR1 reads SGHRS; CDR2 reads YFSETQ. This CDR3 is CASSLGTQSGGTEQYF. The CDR3 bases are TGCGCCAGCAGCTTAGGGACCCAAAGTGGCGGTACCGAGCAGTACTTC.

This chain connects TRBV5-1 to TRBJ2-1, with TRBD2 matching 12 bases. Germline CDR1 and CDR2: SGHRS and YFSETQ. CDR3 size: 15 residues. The ends lost 6 bases at V and 4 bases at J; junction bases unmatched: 5. The DNA for the CDR3 is TGCGCCAGCACAAAGACTAGCGGGAGATACAATGAGCAGTTCTTC. Residues: CASTKTSGRYNEQFF.

This chain's CDR3 is CASSILGATYEQYF. CDR3 nucleotide sequence: TGTGCCAGCAGTATTCTTGGGGCGACCTACGAGCAGTACTTC. The rearrangement uses TRBV6-5 and TRBJ2-7; D may be TRBD1 (5 bases). The CDR3 runs to 14 residues. CDR1 is MNHEY and CDR2 is SVGAGI in the germline V gene. Trimming stripped 5 bases from V and 2 bases from J, with 13 bases between.

There are a few counts of this clone. V gene TRBV10-1 combines with J gene TRBJ2-2; 10 bases are a match to TRBD2. This CDR3 region has 16 residues. The V gene's germline CDR1 is WNHNN and CDR2 SYGVQD (reference sequence). Germline trimming cut 9 bases from V and 6 bases from J; bases unmatched to any gene: 13. CDR3 residues: CARPPPGLACSGELFF. The CDR3 DNA sequence: TGCGCCAGACCTCCACCGGGACTAGCGTGTTCCGGGGAGCTGTTTTTT.

This chain connects TRBV28 to TRBJ1-1, with D maybe TRBD1 (6 bases). CDR3 length: 15 amino acids. Germline V gives CDR1 MDHEN, CDR2 SYDVKM. The V end lost 6 bases, the J end lost 7 bases, and 21 bases lay between the germline ends. CDR3 residues: CASSGGRSDSFEAFF. DNA for the CDR3: TGTGCCAGCAGCGGGGGGCGTTCCGACTCTTTTGAAGCTTTCTTT.

The count of this clone is one. V usage is TRBV4-2 and J usage is TRBJ2-3, with D possibly matching TRBD2 (6 bases). This CDR3 spans 12 amino acids. Germline V gives CDR1 LGHNA, CDR2 YNFKEQ. The V gene lost 1 base and the J gene lost 10 bases, with 9 bases spanning the gap. The CDR3 loop reads CASSQATRAQYF. The CDR3 nucleotides are TGTGCCAGCAGCCAAGCGACTAGAGCGCAGTATTTT.